The sequence of this T cell receptor beta chain was determined in a study of OX40 agonist ivuxolimab in advanced cancers. Regarding the study as a whole: Circulating CD4+ and CD8+ T cells showed clonal expansion by week 6 at 0.1 to 3.0 mg/kg.

Measured with immunoSEQ multiplex PCR; TCRdb has only the in-frame clones, and not every one. The sample includes more than 15,000 clones, roughly 84% of them seen just once. V lost 8 bases to trimming and J lost 0 bases, with 13 bases between them. This CDR3 region has 14 residues. Germline assignment: CDR1 PRHDT and CDR2 FYEKMQ (reference sequence). As concerns this clone: Its antigen is not known.

This chain joins TRBV13 and TRBJ1-1; D not resolved. Specimen: CD4+ or CD8+ T cells sorted from blood, collected in a trial of the OX40 agonist ivuxolimab. This sequence originates from an adult with an advanced solid tumor such as melanoma, head and neck, liver or kidney cancer. The CDR3 bases are TGTGCCAGCCTAAACGGGCGACTGAACACTGAAGCTTTCTTT. Translating it yields CASLNGRLNTEAFF.